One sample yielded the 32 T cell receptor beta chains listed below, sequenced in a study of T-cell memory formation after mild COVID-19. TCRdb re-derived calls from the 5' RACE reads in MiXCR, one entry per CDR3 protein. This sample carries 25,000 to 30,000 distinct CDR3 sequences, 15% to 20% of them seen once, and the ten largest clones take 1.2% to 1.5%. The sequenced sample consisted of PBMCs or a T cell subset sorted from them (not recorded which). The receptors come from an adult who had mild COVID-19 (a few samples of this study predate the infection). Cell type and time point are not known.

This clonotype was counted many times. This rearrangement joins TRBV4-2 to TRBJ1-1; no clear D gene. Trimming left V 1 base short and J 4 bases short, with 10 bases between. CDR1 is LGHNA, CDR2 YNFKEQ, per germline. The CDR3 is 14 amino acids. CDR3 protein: CASSQAVVGTEAFF. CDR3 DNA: TGTGCCAGCAGCCAAGCTGTAGTTGGCACTGAAGCTTTCTTT.

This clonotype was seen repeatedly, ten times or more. CDR3 nucleotides: TGTGCCAGCAGCTTACAGGGGGCTGTTCCCACTGAAGCTTTCTTT. Encoded protein: CASSLQGAVPTEAFF. The rearrangement links TRBV27 to TRBJ1-1; 9 bases agree with TRBD1. V was clipped by 6 bases and J by 4 bases; unmatched bases: 9. The germline CDR1 and CDR2 sequences are MNHEY and SMNVEV (reference sequence). CDR3 length: 15 amino acids.

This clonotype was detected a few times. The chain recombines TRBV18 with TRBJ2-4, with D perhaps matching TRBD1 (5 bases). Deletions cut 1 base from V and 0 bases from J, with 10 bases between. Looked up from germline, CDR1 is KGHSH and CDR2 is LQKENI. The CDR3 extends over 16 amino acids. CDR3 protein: CASSPRTSLAKNIQYF. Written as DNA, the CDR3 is TGTGCCAGCTCACCACGGACATCCTTAGCCAAAAACATTCAGTACTTC.

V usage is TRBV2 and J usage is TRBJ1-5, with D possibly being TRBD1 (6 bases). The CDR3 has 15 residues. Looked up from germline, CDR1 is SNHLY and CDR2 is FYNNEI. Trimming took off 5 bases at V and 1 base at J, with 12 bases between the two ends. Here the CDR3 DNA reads TGTGCCAGCAGTCCCGACAGGCTCAGCAATCAGCCCCAGCATTTT. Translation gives CASSPDRLSNQPQHF.

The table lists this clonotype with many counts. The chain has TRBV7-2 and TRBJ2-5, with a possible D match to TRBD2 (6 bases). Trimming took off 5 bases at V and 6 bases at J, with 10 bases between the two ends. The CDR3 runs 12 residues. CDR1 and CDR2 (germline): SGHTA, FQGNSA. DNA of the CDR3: TGTGCCAGCAGCCATGCGGGGAAGACCCAGTACTTC. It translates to CASSHAGKTQYF.

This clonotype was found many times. The CDR3 DNA follows: TGTGCCAGCAGTTTTTGGGGCGGGGGCGCACATGAGCAGTTCTTC. It yields the protein CASSFWGGGAHEQFF. This chain links TRBV12-3 or TRBV12-4 with TRBJ2-1, with D possibly being TRBD2 (7 bases). V lost 3 bases, J lost 8 bases, and 17 bases lay in between. The CDR3 runs 15 residues.

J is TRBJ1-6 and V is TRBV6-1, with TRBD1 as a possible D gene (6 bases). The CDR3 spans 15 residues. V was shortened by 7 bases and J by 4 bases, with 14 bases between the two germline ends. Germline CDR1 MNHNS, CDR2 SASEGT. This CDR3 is CASITDSYYNSPLHF. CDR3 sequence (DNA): TGTGCCAGCATTACGGACAGTTATTATAATTCACCCCTCCACTTT.

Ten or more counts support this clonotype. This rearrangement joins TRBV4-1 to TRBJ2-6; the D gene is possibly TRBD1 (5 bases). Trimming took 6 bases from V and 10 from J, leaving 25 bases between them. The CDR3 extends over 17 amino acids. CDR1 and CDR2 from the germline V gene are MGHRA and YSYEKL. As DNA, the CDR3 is TGCGCCAGCAGGTCCCACCTTTTCAGGGAAGAGAAAAACGTCCTGACTTTC. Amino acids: CASRSHLFREEKNVLTF.

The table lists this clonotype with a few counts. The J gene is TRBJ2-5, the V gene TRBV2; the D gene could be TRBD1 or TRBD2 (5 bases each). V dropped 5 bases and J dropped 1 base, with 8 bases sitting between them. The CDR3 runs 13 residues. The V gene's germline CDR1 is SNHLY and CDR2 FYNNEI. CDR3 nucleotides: TGTGCCAGCAGTCGGGACCTCCAAGAGACCCAGTACTTC. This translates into CASSRDLQETQYF.

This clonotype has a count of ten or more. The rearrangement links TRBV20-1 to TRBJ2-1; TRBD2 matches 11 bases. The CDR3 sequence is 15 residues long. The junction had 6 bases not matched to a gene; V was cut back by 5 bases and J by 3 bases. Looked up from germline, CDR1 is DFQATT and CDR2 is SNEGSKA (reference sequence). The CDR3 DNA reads TGCAGTGCTTACCTTAGCGGGAGGGTCTACAATGAGCAGTTCTTC. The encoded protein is CSAYLSGRVYNEQFF.

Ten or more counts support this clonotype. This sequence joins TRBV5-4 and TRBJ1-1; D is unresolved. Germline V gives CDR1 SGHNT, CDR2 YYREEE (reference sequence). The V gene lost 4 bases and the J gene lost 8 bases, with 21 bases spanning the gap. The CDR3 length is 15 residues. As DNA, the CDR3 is TGTGCCAGCAGCCCCTCGATTCAGCGCCAGGAGGAAGCTTTCTTT. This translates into CASSPSIQRQEEAFF.

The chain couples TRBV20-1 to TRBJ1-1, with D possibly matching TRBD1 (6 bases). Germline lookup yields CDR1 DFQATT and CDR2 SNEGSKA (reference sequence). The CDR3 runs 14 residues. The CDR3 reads CSAIPLEGGTEAFF. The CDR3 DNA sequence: TGCAGCGCCATTCCCTTGGAGGGGGGCACTGAAGCTTTCTTT.

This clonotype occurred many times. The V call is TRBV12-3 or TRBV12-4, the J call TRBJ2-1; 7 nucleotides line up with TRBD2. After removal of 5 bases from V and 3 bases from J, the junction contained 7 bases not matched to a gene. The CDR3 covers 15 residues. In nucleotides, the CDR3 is TGTGCCAGCAGTCCTGGAGGACTAGGCTACAATGAGCAGTTCTTC. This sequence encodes CASSPGGLGYNEQFF.

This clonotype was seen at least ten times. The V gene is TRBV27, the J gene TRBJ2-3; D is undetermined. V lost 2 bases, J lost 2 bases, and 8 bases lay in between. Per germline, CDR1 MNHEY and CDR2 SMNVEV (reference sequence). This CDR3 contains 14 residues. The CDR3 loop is CASSLTRLTDTQYF. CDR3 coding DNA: TGTGCCAGCAGTTTAACCAGGCTCACAGATACGCAGTATTTT.

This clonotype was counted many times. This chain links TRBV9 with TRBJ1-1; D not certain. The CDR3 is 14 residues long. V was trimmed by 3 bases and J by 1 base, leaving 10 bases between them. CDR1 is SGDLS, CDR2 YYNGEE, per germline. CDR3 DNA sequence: TGTGCCAGCAGCGCTCCGGACGGGAACACTGAAGCTTTCTTT. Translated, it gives CASSAPDGNTEAFF.

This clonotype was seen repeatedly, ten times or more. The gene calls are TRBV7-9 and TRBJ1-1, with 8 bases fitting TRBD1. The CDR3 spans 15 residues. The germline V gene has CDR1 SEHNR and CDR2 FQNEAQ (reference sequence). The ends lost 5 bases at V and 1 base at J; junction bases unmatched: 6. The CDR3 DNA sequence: TGTGCCAGCAGCCTAACCGGGACAGGGAACACTGAAGCTTTCTTT. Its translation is CASSLTGTGNTEAFF. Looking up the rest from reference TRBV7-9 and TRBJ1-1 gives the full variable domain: DTGVSQNPRHKITKRGQNVTFRCDPISEHNRLYWYRQTLGQGPEFLTYFQNEAQLEKSRLLSDRFSAERPKGSFSTLEIQRTEQGDSAMYLCASSLTGTGNTEAFFGQGTRLTVV.

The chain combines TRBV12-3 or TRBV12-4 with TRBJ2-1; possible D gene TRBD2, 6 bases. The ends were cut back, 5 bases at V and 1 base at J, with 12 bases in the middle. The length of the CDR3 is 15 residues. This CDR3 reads CASSRTSLSYNEQFF. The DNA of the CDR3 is TGTGCCAGCAGTCGCACTAGCTTATCCTACAATGAGCAGTTCTTC.

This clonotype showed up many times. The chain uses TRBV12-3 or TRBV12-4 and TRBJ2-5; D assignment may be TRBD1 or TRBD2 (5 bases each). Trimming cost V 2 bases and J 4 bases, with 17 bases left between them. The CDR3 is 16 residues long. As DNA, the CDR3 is TGTGCCAGCAGTTTACGTCCCGGGGCAGCCAGAGAGACCCAGTACTTC. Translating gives CASSLRPGAARETQYF.

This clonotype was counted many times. The CDR3 DNA reads as TGCAGCGTTTCTACCCTCCCTACTTCGGGCGGCTACACCTTC. Its protein product is CSVSTLPTSGGYTF. V usage is TRBV29-1 and J usage is TRBJ1-2; D gene ambiguous. The CDR3 is made up of 14 amino acids. The V gene's germline CDR1 is SQVTM and CDR2 ANQGSEA. Trimming removed 5 bases at V and 8 bases at J, with 21 bases between.

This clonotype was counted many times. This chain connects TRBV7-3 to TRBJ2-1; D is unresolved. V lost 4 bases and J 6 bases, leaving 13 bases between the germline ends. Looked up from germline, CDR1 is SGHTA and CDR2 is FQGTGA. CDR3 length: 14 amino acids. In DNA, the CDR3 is TGTGCCAGCAGCTCCTCTGGACCATCCAATGAGCAGTTCTTC. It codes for CASSSSGPSNEQFF.

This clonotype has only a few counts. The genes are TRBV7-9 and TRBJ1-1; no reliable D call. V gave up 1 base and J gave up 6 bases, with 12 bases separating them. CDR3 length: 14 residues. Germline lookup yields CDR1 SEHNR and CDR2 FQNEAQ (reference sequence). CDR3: CASSLVVGFAEAFF. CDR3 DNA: TGTGCCAGCAGCTTAGTAGTAGGGTTCGCTGAAGCTTTCTTT.

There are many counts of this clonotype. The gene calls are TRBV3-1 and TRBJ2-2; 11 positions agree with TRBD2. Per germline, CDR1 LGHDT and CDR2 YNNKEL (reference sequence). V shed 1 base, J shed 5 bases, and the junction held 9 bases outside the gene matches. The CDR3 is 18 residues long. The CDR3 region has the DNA TGTGCCAGCAGCCAAGTAGGGCTAGCGGGAGGCCGGACCGGGGAGCTGTTTTTT. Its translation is CASSQVGLAGGRTGELFF.

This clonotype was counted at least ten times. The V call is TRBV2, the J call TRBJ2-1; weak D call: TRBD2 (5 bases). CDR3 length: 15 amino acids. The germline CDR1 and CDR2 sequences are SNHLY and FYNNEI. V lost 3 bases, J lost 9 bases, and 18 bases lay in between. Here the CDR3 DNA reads TGTGCCAGCAGTGATGGAGACTACTTAGTTAGTGAGCAGTTCTTC. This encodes CASSDGDYLVSEQFF. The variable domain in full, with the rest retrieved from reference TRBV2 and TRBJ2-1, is EPEVTQTPSHQVTQMGQEVILRCVPISNHLYFYWYRQILGQKVEFLVSFYNNEISEKSEIFDDQFSVERPDGSNFTLKIRSTKLEDSAMYFCASSDGDYLVSEQFFGPGTRLTVL.

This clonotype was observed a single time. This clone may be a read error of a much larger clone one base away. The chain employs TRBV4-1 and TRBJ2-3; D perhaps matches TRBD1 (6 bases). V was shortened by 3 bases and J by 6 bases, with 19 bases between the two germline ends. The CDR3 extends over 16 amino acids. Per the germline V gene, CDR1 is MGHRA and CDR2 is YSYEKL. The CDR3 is CASSHEGLPRGDTQYF. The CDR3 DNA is TGCGCCAGCAGCCACGAAGGTCTCCCGAGGGGGGATACGCAGTATTTT.

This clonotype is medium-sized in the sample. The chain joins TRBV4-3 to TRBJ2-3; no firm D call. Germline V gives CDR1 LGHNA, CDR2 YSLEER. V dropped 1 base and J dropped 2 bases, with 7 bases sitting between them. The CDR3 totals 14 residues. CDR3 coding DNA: TGCGCCAGCAGCCAAGGGGCCGACACAGATACGCAGTATTTT. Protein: CASSQGADTDTQYF.

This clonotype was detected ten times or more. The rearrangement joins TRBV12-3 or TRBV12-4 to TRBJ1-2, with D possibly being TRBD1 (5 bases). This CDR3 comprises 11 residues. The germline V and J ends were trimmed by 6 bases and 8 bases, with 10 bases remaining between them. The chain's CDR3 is CASSLGDGYTF. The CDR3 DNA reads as TGTGCCAGCAGCCTAGGGGACGGCTACACCTTC.

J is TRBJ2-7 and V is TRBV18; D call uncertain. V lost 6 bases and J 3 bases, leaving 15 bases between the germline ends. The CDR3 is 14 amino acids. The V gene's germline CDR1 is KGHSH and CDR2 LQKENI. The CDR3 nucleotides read TGTGCCAGCTCTTCGGACCCGGTTCTCTACGAGCAGTACTTC. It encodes CASSSDPVLYEQYF. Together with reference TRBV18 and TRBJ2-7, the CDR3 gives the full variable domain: NAGVMQNPRHLVRRRGQEARLRCSPMKGHSHVYWYRQLPEEGLKFMVYLQKENIIDESGMPKERFSAEFPKEGPSILRIQQVVRGDSAAYFCASSSDPVLYEQYFGPGTRLTVT.

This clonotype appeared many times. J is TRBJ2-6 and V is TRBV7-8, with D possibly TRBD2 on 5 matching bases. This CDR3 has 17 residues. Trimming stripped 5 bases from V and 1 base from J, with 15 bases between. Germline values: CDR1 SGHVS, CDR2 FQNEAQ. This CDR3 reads CASSPSEGRSGANVLTF. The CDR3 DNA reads TGTGCCAGCAGCCCATCAGAGGGCAGATCTGGGGCCAACGTCCTGACTTTC. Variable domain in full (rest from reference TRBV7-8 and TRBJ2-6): GAGVSQSPRYKVAKRGQDVALRCDPISGHVSLFWYQQALGQGPEFLTYFQNEAQLDKSGLPSDRFFAERPEGSVSTLKIQRTQQEDSAVYLCASSPSEGRSGANVLTFGAGSRLTVL.

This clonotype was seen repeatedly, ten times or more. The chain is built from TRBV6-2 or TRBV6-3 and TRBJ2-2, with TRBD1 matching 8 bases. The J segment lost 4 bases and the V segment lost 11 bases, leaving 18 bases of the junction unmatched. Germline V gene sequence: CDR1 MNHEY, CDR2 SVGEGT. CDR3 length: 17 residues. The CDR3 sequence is CAGRGTGQGPSTGELFF. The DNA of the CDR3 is TGTGCCGGAAGGGGCACCGGACAGGGTCCGTCCACCGGGGAGCTGTTTTTT.

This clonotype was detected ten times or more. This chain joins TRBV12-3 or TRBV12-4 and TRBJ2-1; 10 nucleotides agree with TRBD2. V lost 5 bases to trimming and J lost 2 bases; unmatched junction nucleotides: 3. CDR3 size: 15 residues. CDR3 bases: TGTGCCAGCAGTCTCAGCGGGAGGGCCTACAATGAGCAGTTCTTC. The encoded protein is CASSLSGRAYNEQFF.

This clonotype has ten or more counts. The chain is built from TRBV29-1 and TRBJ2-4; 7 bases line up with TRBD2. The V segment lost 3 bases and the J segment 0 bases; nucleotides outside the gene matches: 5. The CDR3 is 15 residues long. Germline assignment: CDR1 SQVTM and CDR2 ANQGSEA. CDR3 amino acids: CSVDESGKAKNIQYF. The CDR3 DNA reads TGCAGCGTTGACGAGAGCGGGAAAGCCAAAAACATTCAGTACTTC.

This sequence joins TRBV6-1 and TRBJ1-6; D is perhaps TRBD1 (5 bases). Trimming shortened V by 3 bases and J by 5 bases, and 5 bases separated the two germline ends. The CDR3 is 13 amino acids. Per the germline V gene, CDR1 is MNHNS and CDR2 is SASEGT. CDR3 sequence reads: CASSEGDNSPLHF. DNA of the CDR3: TGTGCCAGCAGTGAGGGGGATAATTCACCCCTCCACTTT.